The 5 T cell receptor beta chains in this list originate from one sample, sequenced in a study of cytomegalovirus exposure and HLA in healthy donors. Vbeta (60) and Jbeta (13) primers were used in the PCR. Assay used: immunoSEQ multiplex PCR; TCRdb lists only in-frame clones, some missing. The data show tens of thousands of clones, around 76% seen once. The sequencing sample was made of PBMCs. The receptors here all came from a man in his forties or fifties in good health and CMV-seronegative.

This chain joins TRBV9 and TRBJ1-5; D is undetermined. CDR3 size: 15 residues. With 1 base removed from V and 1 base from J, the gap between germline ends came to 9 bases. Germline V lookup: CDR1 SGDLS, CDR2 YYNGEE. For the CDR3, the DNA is TGTGCCAGCAGCGTAAGCCCAGCGAGCAATCAGCCCCAGCATTTT. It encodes CASSVSPASNQPQHF.

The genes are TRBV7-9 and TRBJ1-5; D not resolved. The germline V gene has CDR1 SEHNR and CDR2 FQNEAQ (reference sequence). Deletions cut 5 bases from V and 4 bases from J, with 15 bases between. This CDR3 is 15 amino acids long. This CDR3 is CASSPNGSLNQPQHF. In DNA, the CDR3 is TGTGCCAGCAGCCCAAACGGGTCGCTTAATCAGCCCCAGCATTTT.

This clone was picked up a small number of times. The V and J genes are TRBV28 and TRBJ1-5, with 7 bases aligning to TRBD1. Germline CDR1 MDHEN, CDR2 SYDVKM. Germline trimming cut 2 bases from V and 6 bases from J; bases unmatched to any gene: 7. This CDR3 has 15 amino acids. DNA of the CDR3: TGTGCCAGCAGTTTAGGGGACAGCCCGTCTCAGCCCCAGCATTTT. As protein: CASSLGDSPSQPQHF. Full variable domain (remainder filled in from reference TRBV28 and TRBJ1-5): DVKVTQSSRYLVKRTGEKVFLECVQDMDHENMFWYRQDPGLGLRLIYFSYDVKMKEKGDIPEGYSVSREKKERFSLILESASTNQTSMYLCASSLGDSPSQPQHFGDGTRLSIL.

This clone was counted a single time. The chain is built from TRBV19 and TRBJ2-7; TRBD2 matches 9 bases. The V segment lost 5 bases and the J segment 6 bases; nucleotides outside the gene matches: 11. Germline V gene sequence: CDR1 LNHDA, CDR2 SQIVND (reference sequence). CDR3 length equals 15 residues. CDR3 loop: CASSLIAGVMGEQYF. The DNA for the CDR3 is TGTGCCAGTAGTCTAATAGCGGGAGTAATGGGCGAGCAGTACTTC.

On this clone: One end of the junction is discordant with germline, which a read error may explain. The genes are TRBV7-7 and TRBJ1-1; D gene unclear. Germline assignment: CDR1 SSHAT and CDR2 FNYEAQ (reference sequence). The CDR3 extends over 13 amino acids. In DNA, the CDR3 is TGTGCTAGCAGCCGTGCCCTAAACACTGAAGCTTTCTTT. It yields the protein CASSRALNTEAFF.